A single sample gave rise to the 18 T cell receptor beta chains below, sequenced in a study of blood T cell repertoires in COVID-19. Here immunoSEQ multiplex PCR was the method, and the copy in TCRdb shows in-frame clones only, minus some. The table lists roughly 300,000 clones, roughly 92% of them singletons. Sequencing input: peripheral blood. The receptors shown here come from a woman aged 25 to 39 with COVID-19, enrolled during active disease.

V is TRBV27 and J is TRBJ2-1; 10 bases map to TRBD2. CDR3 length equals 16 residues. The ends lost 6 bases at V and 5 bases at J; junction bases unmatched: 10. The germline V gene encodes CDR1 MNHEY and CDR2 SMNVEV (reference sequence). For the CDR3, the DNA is TGTGCCAGCAGCAGAGTCGGGACTAGCGTCCACAATGAGCAGTTCTTC. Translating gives CASSRVGTSVHNEQFF.

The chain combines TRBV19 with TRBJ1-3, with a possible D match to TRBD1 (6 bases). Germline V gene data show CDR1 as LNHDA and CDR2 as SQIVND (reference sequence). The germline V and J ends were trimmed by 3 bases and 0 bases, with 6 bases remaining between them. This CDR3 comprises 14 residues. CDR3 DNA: TGTGCCAGTAGTATGACAGGCTCTGGAAACACCATATATTTT. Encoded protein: CASSMTGSGNTIYF.

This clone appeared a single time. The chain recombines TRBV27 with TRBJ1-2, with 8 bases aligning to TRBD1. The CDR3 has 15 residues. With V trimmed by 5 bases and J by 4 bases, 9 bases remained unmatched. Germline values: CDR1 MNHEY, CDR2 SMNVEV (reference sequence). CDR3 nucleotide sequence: TGTGCCAGCAGTCGCTTGTCAGGGGGCGCCTATGGCTACACCTTC. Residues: CASSRLSGGAYGYTF.

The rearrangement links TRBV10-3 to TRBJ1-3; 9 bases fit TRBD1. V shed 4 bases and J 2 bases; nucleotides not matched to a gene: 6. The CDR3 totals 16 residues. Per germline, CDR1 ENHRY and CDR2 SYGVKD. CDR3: CAISARDRETGNTIYF. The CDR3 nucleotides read TGTGCCATCAGTGCCCGGGACAGGGAAACTGGAAACACCATATATTTT.

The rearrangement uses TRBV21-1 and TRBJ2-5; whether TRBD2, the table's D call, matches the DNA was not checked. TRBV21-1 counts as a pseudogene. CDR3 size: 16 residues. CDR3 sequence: CASSKVPSGSQETQYF. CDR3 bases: TGTGCCAGCAGCAAAGTTCCTAGCGGGAGTCAAGAGACCCAGTACTTC.

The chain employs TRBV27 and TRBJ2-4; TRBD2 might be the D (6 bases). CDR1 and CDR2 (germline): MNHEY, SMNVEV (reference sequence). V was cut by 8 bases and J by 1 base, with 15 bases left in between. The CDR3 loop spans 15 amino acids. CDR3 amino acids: CASSPGEFAKNIQYF. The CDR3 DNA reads TGTGCCAGCTCCCCGGGGGAGTTCGCCAAAAACATTCAGTACTTC.

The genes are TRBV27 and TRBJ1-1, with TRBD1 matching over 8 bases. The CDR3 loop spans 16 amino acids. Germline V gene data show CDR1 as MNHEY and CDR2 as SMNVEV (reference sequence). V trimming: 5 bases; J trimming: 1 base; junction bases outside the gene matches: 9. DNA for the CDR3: TGTGCCAGCAGTCCCTTAACCGGGACAGGGAACACTGAAGCTTTCTTT. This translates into CASSPLTGTGNTEAFF.

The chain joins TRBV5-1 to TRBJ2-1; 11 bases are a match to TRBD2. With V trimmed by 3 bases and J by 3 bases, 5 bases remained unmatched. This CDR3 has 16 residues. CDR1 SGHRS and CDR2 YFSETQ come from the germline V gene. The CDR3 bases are TGCGCCAGCAGCTCGGGACTAGCGGTCAACTACAATGAGCAGTTCTTC. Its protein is CASSSGLAVNYNEQFF. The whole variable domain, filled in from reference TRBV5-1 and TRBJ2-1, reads KAGVTQTPRYLIKTRGQQVTLSCSPISGHRSVSWYQQTPGQGLQFLFEYFSETQRNKGNFPGRFSGRQFSNSRSEMNVSTLELGDSALYLCASSSGLAVNYNEQFFGPGTRLTVL.

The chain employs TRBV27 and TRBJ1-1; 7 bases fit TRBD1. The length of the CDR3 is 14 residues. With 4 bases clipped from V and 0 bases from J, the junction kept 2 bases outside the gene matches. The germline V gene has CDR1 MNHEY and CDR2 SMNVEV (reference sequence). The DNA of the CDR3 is TGTGCCAGCAGTTCGACAGGGATGAACACTGAAGCTTTCTTT. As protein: CASSSTGMNTEAFF.

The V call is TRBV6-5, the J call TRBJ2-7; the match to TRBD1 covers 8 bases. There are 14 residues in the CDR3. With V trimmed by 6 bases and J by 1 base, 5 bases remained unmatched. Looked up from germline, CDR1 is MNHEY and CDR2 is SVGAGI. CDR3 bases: TGTGCCAGCAGCTCGACAGGGGTATCCTACGAGCAGTACTTC. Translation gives CASSSTGVSYEQYF.

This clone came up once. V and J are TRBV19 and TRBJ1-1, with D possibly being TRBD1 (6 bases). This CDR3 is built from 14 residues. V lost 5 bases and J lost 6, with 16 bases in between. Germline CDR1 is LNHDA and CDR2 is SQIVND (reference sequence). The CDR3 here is CASSLPQRTAEAFF. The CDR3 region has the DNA TGTGCCAGTAGTTTACCTCAGAGGACAGCTGAAGCTTTCTTT. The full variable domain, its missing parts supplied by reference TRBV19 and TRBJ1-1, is DGGITQSPKYLFRKEGQNVTLSCEQNLNHDAMYWYRQDPGQGLRLIYYSQIVNDFQKGDIAEGYSVSREKKESFPLTVTSAQKNPTAFYLCASSLPQRTAEAFFGQGTRLTVV.

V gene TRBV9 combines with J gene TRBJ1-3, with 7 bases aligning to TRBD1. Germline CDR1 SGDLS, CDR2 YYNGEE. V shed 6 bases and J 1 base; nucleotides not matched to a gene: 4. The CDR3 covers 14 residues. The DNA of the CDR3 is TGTGCCAGCACCGGGACAGTGTCTGGAAACACCATATATTTT. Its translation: CASTGTVSGNTIYF. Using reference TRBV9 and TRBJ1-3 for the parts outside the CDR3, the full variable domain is DSGVTQTPKHLITATGQRVTLRCSPRSGDLSVYWYQQSLDQGLQFLIQYYNGEERAKGNILERFSAQQFPDLHSELNLSSLELGDSALYFCASTGTVSGNTIYFGEGSWLTVV.

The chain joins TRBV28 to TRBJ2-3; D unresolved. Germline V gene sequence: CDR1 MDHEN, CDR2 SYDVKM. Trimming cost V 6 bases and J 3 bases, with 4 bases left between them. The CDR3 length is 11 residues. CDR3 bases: TGTGCCAGCAGACTTACAGATACGCAGTATTTT. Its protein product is CASRLTDTQYF.

For the CDR3, the DNA is TGTGCCAGCAGGAGGGGACAGTCTAACTATGGCTACACCTTC. Translated, it gives CASRRGQSNYGYTF. The chain couples TRBV27 to TRBJ1-2; 7 bases align to TRBD1. Germline assignment: CDR1 MNHEY and CDR2 SMNVEV (reference sequence). This CDR3 has 14 amino acids. V trimming: 6 bases; J trimming: 0 bases; junction bases outside the gene matches: 4.

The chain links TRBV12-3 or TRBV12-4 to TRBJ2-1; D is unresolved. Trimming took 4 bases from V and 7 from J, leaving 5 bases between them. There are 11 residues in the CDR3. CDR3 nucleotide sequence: TGTGCCAGCAGTTCCCGTAATGAGCAGTTCTTC. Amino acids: CASSSRNEQFF.

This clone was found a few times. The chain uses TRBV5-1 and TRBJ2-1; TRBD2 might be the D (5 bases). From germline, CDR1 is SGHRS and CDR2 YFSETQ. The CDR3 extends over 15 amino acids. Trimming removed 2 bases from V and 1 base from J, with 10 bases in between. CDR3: CASSFGLKSYNEQFF. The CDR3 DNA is TGCGCCAGCAGCTTTGGACTGAAATCCTACAATGAGCAGTTCTTC.

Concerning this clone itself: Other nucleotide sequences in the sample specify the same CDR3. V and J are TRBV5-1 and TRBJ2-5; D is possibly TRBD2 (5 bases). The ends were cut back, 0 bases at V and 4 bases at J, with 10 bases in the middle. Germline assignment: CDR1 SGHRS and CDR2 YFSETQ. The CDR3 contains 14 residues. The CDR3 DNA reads TGCGCCAGCAGCTTGGTAGGTGGAGGAGAGACCCAGTACTTC. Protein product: CASSLVGGGETQYF. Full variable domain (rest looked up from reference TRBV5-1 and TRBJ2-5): KAGVTQTPRYLIKTRGQQVTLSCSPISGHRSVSWYQQTPGQGLQFLFEYFSETQRNKGNFPGRFSGRQFSNSRSEMNVSTLELGDSALYLCASSLVGGGETQYFGPGTRLLVL.

In DNA form, the CDR3 reads TGTGCCAGCAGCCAAACGGGAGCGACGCAGTATTTT. It is translated as CASSQTGATQYF. This chain joins TRBV3-1 (or the pseudogene TRBV3-2) and TRBJ2-3; a weak D match, TRBD2 (6 bases). The V end lost 2 bases, the J end lost 9 bases, and 9 bases lay between the germline ends. This CDR3 contains 12 residues. Germline-derived CDR1 and CDR2 are LGHDT and YNNKEL (reference sequence).